The rows below give T cell receptor beta chains drawn from one sample of a study of T cells in Graves' hyperthyroidism and ophthalmopathy. Using its own MiXCR run on the multiplex PCR reads, TCRdb lists one record per CDR3 protein. The table includes around 540,000 distinct CDR3 sequences, about 16% detected once. The sequencing sample was made of blood. These receptors were collected from a woman aged 30 to 39 with Graves' ophthalmopathy. Both conserved end residues are part of each CDR3. D genes are given only for firm matches. Size tells how often a clone was seen (once, few, many) or the class of an expanded clone, and some rows leave it out.

abundance	v_gene	len	d_gene	j_gene	CDR3nt	CDR3aa
many	TRBV20-1	13	TRBD1	TRBJ2-5	TGCAGTGCGGAACAGGGGGCTAAAGAGACCCAGTACTTC	CSAEQGAKETQYF
many	TRBV5-1	12	.	TRBJ2-1	TGCGCCAGCAGCTCCGGCTACAATGAGCAGTTCTTC	CASSSGYNEQFF
.	TRBV7-8	14	TRBD1	TRBJ1-5	TGTGCCAGCAGCTTGGGGACAGGCACTCAGCCCCAGCATTTT	CASSLGTGTQPQHF
many	TRBV6-1	13	.	TRBJ1-2	TGTGCCAGCAGTTATGGACGGAACTATGGCTACACCTTC	CASSYGRNYGYTF
.	TRBV6-2/TRBV6-3	14	TRBD1	TRBJ2-2	TGTGCCAGCAACGGCAGGGGGACCACCGGGGAGCTGTTTTTT	CASNGRGTTGELFF
.	TRBV20-1	13	.	TRBJ2-3	TGCAGTGTAGGGAGTTCTAGCACAGATACGCAGTATTTT	CSVGSSSTDTQYF
many	TRBV28	17	TRBD1	TRBJ2-2	TGTGCCAGCAGTTTAAACTTAGGACAGGCGAACACCGGGGAGCTGTTTTTT	CASSLNLGQANTGELFF
many	TRBV30	12	TRBD1	TRBJ2-5	TGTGCCTGGATGACAGGGTGGGAGACCCAGTACTTC	CAWMTGWETQYF
.	TRBV7-2	13	.	TRBJ2-7	TGTGCCAGCAGCTTGACAGGTTTTTACGAGCAGTACTTC	CASSLTGFYEQYF
many	TRBV28	15	.	TRBJ2-7	TGTGCCAGCAGTTTCGGGAACTTGATGGATTACGAGCAGTACTTC	CASSFGNLMDYEQYF
many	TRBV11-1	15	TRBD1	TRBJ2-1	TGTGCCAGCAGCTCCGGACAGGGCTCCTACAATGAGCAGTTCTTC	CASSSGQGSYNEQFF
many	TRBV30	15	.	TRBJ1-6	TGTGCCTGGAGAAGCCGTGGAGGGACCGGTTCACCCCTCCACTTT	CAWRSRGGTGSPLHF
many	TRBV28	19	TRBD2	TRBJ2-5	TGTGCCAGCAGTTTACTAGCGGGACTAGCGGGAGGAATGCGAGAGACCCAGTACTTC	CASSLLAGLAGGMRETQYF
few	TRBV4-3	15	.	TRBJ2-3	TGCGCCAGCAGCCCCGGACCCCTTAGCACAGATACGCAGTATTTT	CASSPGPLSTDTQYF
.	TRBV27	12	.	TRBJ2-7	TGTGCCAGCAGTTTCCGGGGGCACGAGCAGTACTTC	CASSFRGHEQYF
many	TRBV5-1	15	.	TRBJ2-1	TGCGCCAGCGGGGGGCCCGCCGACAGGGACGATGAGCAGTTCTTC	CASGGPADRDDEQFF
.	TRBV27	14	TRBD1	TRBJ1-6	TGTGCCAGCAGTTTCACAGGGGGCCCTGGAACCCTCCACTTT	CASSFTGGPGTLHF
many	TRBV29-1	12	.	TRBJ2-7	TGCAGCGTAGGCGGACAGACCTACGAGCAGTACTTC	CSVGGQTYEQYF
.	TRBV12-3/TRBV12-4	13	.	TRBJ2-7	TGTGCCAGCAGTTTAGCTCTTGCCTACGAGCAGTACTTC	CASSLALAYEQYF
many	TRBV28	14	.	TRBJ2-1	TGTGCCAGCAAGGATGCGCCAGCTCGGCATGAGCAGTTCTTC	CASKDAPARHEQFF
.	TRBV28	14	.	TRBJ2-2	TGTGCCAGCAGGGAGGGCGGGAACACCGGGGAGCTGTTTTTT	CASREGGNTGELFF
many	TRBV11-2	15	.	TRBJ1-6	TGTGCCAGCAGCTTAGGCGCAGGGTCGAGCTCACCCCTCCACTTT	CASSLGAGSSSPLHF
many	TRBV6-2/TRBV6-3	12	.	TRBJ1-5	TGTGCCAGCAGTTCCCCGCCCCGGCCCCAGCATTTT	CASSSPPRPQHF
.	TRBV7-4	19	TRBD1	TRBJ1-3	TGTGCCAGCAGTCCAAGGGACAGGAACTCCGCCAACTCTGGAAACACCATATATTTT	CASSPRDRNSANSGNTIYF
.	TRBV7-8	16	TRBD2	TRBJ2-7	TGTGCCAGCAGCAAGACTGGGACTAGCGGGACCTACGAGCAGTACTTC	CASSKTGTSGTYEQYF
many	TRBV6-2/TRBV6-3	17	.	TRBJ2-3	TGTGCCAGCAATCCCACCCACGGGGCGGAATCTACAGATACGCAGTATTTT	CASNPTHGAESTDTQYF
many	TRBV2	14	TRBD2	TRBJ2-5	TGTGCCAGCAGGCCGACTAGCAGCCAAGAGACCCAGTACTTC	CASRPTSSQETQYF
few	TRBV20-1	17	.	TRBJ2-4	TGCAGTGCTAGACGGGTGACCCCTGGACTAGCCAAAAACATTCAGTACTTC	CSARRVTPGLAKNIQYF
few	TRBV7-2	14	.	TRBJ2-2	TGTGCCAGCAGCTTAGCTAGGTACACCGGGGAGCTGTTTTTT	CASSLARYTGELFF
.	TRBV6-8	18	TRBD2	TRBJ2-3	TGTGCCAGCAGTTACCTAGCGGGAGTTCCACCTAGCACAGATACGCAGTATTTT	CASSYLAGVPPSTDTQYF
many	TRBV6-2/TRBV6-3	18	.	TRBJ2-1	TGTGCCAGCAGTTACTTGGTCCTCTCCGTATACTCCTACAATGAGCAGTTCTTC	CASSYLVLSVYSYNEQFF
many	TRBV12-3/TRBV12-4	14	.	TRBJ1-2	TGTGCCAGCAGTTTCCCAGGAACCAACTATGGCTACACCTTC	CASSFPGTNYGYTF
many	TRBV27	13	.	TRBJ2-3	TGTGCCAGCAGCCGACAAGTTAAAGATACGCAGTATTTT	CASSRQVKDTQYF
many	TRBV5-1	14	.	TRBJ2-7	TGCGCCAGCAGTTCCGTAGGTCAGGTCGGGGAGCAGTACTTC	CASSSVGQVGEQYF
many	TRBV11-2	15	.	TRBJ2-5	TGTGCCAGCAGCTTAGGTACAGGGTCCGGAGAGACCCAGTACTTC	CASSLGTGSGETQYF
.	TRBV19	15	.	TRBJ2-7	TGTGCCAGTAGCACGGGACAAACAACAGTCTACGAGCAGTACTTC	CASSTGQTTVYEQYF
few	TRBV20-1	11	.	TRBJ2-3	TGCAGTGCTACCTCCACAGATACGCAGTATTTT	CSATSTDTQYF
few	TRBV7-9	16	TRBD1	TRBJ1-1	TGTGCCAGCAGCGGGGGACAGGGCCTTTTGAACACTGAAGCTTTCTTT	CASSGGQGLLNTEAFF
few	TRBV20-1	13	.	TRBJ2-7	TGCAGTGCTAGAGTGTCCCTTATCCGCGAGCAGTACTTC	CSARVSLIREQYF
many	TRBV3-2	15	.	TRBJ1-4	TGTGCCGGAGGATCCCGACAGCTTAGGAATGAAAAACTGTTTTTT	CAGGSRQLRNEKLFF
many	TRBV20-1	15	TRBD1	TRBJ1-4	TGCAGTGCTAGAGTCGGAGGGGGCGCCAATGAAAAACTGTTTTTT	CSARVGGGANEKLFF
few	TRBV2	18	.	TRBJ2-1	TGTGCCAGCAGTGAATACCCATTACGGCAATTCTCCTACAATGAGCAGTTCTTC	CASSEYPLRQFSYNEQFF
.	TRBV20-1	14	TRBD1	TRBJ1-6	TGCGGAGGGCGGGCAGGGGGCAACAATTCACCCCTCCACTTT	CGGRAGGNNSPLHF
few	TRBV19	15	.	TRBJ2-6	TGTGCCAGTACCCCGAGGGGGGGTGGGGCCAACGTCCTGACTTTC	CASTPRGGGANVLTF
many	TRBV15	13	.	TRBJ1-2	TGTGCCACCAGCAGAGACCTATGGGCGGGCTACACCTTC	CATSRDLWAGYTF
many	TRBV11-2	16	.	TRBJ2-1	TGTGCCAGCAGCGCCCGCCCTAGGTCTACAGTCGATGAGCAGTTCTTC	CASSARPRSTVDEQFF
many	TRBV18	15	.	TRBJ2-7	TGTGCCAGCTCACCCGGGCGGGACGTAGCCTACGAGCAGTACTTC	CASSPGRDVAYEQYF
.	TRBV2	15	.	TRBJ2-7	TGTGCCAGCAGTGCGGGTGAGCCCTCTACCTACGAGCAGTACTTC	CASSAGEPSTYEQYF
many	TRBV7-3	16	TRBD2	TRBJ2-3	TGTGCCAGCAGCTTGGGCCGGGGACTAGCACAAGATACGCAGTATTTT	CASSLGRGLAQDTQYF
many	TRBV28	16	TRBD1	TRBJ1-2	TGTGCCAGCAGTCCACCAACACCGGACAGGAACTATGGCTACACCTTC	CASSPPTPDRNYGYTF
.	TRBV29-1	16	.	TRBJ2-5	TGCAGCGTTGTAAGGCAGGACCCGCTACTACAAGAGACCCAGTACTTC	CSVVRQDPLLQETQYF
many	TRBV7-9	12	.	TRBJ2-7	TGTGCCAGCACGACCCAAAACTACGAGCAGTACTTC	CASTTQNYEQYF
few	TRBV12-3/TRBV12-4	14	.	TRBJ2-1	TGTGCCAGCAGTTTCAGGAGAGGCCCCAATGAGCAGTTCTTC	CASSFRRGPNEQFF
.	TRBV7-7	15	.	TRBJ1-4	TGTGCCAGCAGCTTAGGAGGGGACACTAATGAAAAACTGTTTTTT	CASSLGGDTNEKLFF